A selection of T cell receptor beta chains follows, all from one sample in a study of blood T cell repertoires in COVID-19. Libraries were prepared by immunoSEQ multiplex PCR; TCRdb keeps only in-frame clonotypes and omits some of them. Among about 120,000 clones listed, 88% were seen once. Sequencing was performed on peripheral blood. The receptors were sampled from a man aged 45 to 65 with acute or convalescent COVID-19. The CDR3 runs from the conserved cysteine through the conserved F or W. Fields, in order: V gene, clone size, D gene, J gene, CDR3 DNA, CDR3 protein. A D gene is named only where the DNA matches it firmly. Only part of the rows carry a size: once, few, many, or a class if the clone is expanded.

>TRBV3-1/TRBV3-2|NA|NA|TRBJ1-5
TGTGCCAGCAGCCAAGATCGGGGGGGTCAGCCCCAGCATTTT
CASSQDRGGQPQHF
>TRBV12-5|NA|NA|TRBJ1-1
TGTGCTAGTGGTACCCAGGGTGGCGGCACTGAAGCTTTCTTT
CASGTQGGGTEAFF
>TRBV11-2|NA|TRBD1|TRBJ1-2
TGTGCCAGCAGCCCAGGACAGGGGATTTACTATGGCTACACCTTC
CASSPGQGIYYGYTF
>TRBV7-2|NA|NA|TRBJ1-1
TGTGCCAGCAGCTTGGGCCACATGAACACTGAAGCTTTCTTT
CASSLGHMNTEAFF
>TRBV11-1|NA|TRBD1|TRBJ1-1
TGTGCCAGCAGCGGGAACCGGGACAGGGCCCCTGAAGCTTTCTTT
CASSGNRDRAPEAFF
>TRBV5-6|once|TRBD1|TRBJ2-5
TGTGCCAGCAGCTCCGGGACAGAAGAGACCCAGTACTTC
CASSSGTEETQYF
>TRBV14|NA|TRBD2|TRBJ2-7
TGTGCCAGCAGCCAACATAGCGGGGGTTCGCAGTACTTC
CASSQHSGGSQYF
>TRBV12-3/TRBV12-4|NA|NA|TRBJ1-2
TGTGCCAGCAGTTTGATGACAGGCTATGGCTACACCTTC
CASSLMTGYGYTF
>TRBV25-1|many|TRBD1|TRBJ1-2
TGTGCCAGCAGTTGGGCGGGACAGGGCTATGGCTACACCTTC
CASSWAGQGYGYTF
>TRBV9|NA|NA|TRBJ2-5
TGTGCCAGCAGCGTAGGACAGCAAGAGACCCAGTACTTC
CASSVGQQETQYF
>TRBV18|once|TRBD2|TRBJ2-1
TGTGCCAGCTCACCACGGGTCGGGACTAGCGGCTACAATGAGCAGTTCTTC
CASSPRVGTSGYNEQFF
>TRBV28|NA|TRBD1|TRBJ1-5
TGTGCCAGCAGTTTATTGGAGGGGGACAGCGATCAGCCCCAGCATTTT
CASSLLEGDSDQPQHF
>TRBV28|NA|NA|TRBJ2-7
TGTGCCAGCAGTGTGACCGGACTAGGGGGATACGAGCAGTACTTC
CASSVTGLGGYEQYF
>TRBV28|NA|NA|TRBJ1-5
TGTGCCAGCAGTTCGGGGGGTGAAGATCAGCCCCAGCATTTT
CASSSGGEDQPQHF
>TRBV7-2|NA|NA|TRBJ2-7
TGTGCCAGCAGCTCCGAGTGGTACGAGCGGCAGTACTTC
CASSSEWYERQYF
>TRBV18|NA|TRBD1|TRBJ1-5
TGTGCCAGCTCACTGGACAGGGATCAGCCCCAGCATTTT
CASSLDRDQPQHF
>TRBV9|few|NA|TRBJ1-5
TGTGCCAGCAGCCCGGACTCTAAGCCTAATCAGCCCCAGCATTTT
CASSPDSKPNQPQHF
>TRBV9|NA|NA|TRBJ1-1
TGTGCCAGCAGCGCGGGACACGGATTGAACACTGAAGCTTTCTTT
CASSAGHGLNTEAFF
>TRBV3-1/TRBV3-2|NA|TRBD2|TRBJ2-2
TGTGCCAGCAGCCGCGGGACTAGCTTGAACACCGGGGAGCTGTTTTTT
CASSRGTSLNTGELFF
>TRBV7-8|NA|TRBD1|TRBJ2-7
TGTGCCAGCAGCGCCCAACAGGGGACCTACGAGCAGTACTTC
CASSAQQGTYEQYF
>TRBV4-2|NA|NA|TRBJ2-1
TGTGCCAGCAGCCAAGATTCTCGTAGCTCCTACAATGAGCAGTTCTTC
CASSQDSRSSYNEQFF
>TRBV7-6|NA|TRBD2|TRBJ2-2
TGTGCCAGCAGACCCTCCGGCGGGAGGCCCACCGGGGAGCTGTTTTTT
CASRPSGGRPTGELFF
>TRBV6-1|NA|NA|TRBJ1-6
TGTGCCAGCAGTGAAGAGGCAGGGCTTTGGAATTCACCCCTCCACTTT
CASSEEAGLWNSPLHF
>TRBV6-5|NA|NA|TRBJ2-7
TGTGCCAGCAGCCAGACCGGGACTGGGACTTACGAGCAGTACTTC
CASSQTGTGTYEQYF